What follows are 24 T cell receptor beta chains derived from one specimen sequenced in a study of blood T cell repertoires in COVID-19. Sequencing was performed with immunoSEQ multiplex PCR; in TCRdb, only in-frame clones are kept and a portion is missing. The profile shows fewer than 250,000 clones, around 86% of them singletons. Material for sequencing was PBMCs or T cells enriched from blood (not recorded which). The receptors derive from a man younger than 45 in a cohort exposed to, infected with or recovered from COVID-19 (not recorded which).

V is TRBV5-6 and J is TRBJ1-5; a possible D gene is TRBD1 (5 bases). The V gene lost 4 bases and the J gene lost 5 bases, with 25 bases spanning the gap. Germline-derived CDR1 and CDR2 are SGHDT and YYEEEE. The CDR3 loop spans 18 amino acids. CDR3 residues: CASSALGQGSGSDQPQHF. For the CDR3, the DNA is TGTGCCAGCAGCGCCCTAGGTCAGGGTTCAGGGTCGGATCAGCCCCAGCATTTT.

CDR3 nucleotide sequence: TGTGCCACCAGCAGAGAATTACTAGCGGGGAACCAAGAGACCCAGTACTTC. Translation gives CATSRELLAGNQETQYF. The J gene is TRBJ2-5, the V gene TRBV15; the match to TRBD2 covers 10 bases. The CDR3 is made up of 17 amino acids. Trimming removed 0 bases from V and 0 bases from J; junction bases left unmatched: 4. From germline, CDR1 is LNHNV and CDR2 YYDKDF (reference sequence).

The genes are TRBV5-1 and TRBJ1-4, with unresolved D. V lost 0 bases and J 7 bases, leaving 13 bases between the germline ends. Germline V gene sequence: CDR1 SGHRS, CDR2 YFSETQ. The CDR3 consists of 15 residues. CDR3 in amino acids: CASSLAGGKGEKLFF. DNA for the CDR3: TGCGCCAGCAGCTTGGCCGGAGGGAAAGGTGAAAAACTGTTTTTT.

The V gene is TRBV28, the J gene TRBJ2-7, with TRBD1 matching 12 bases. Germline CDR1 reads MDHEN; CDR2 reads SYDVKM. The CDR3 runs 15 residues. The V segment lost 7 bases and the J segment 6 bases; nucleotides outside the gene matches: 10. CDR3 bases: TGTGCCAGCACCCTGGGGGGGACAGGGGGCACCGAGCAGTACTTC. Translation: CASTLGGTGGTEQYF. Drawing the rest from reference TRBV28 and TRBJ2-7, the complete variable domain is DVKVTQSSRYLVKRTGEKVFLECVQDMDHENMFWYRQDPGLGLRLIYFSYDVKMKEKGDIPEGYSVSREKKERFSLILESASTNQTSMYLCASTLGGTGGTEQYFGPGTRLTVT.

The chain combines TRBV19 with TRBJ2-1; 10 nucleotides match TRBD2. The CDR3 contains 14 residues. The ends lost 4 bases at V and 9 bases at J; junction bases unmatched: 6. Germline lookup yields CDR1 LNHDA and CDR2 SQIVND (reference sequence). CDR3 in DNA: TGTGCCAGTAGTAGAGGACTAGCGGACCGTGAGCAGTTCTTC. Translating gives CASSRGLADREQFF.

The CDR3: CASSLRGGNTIYF. CDR3 DNA: TGTGCCAGCAGCTTAAGAGGAGGAAACACCATATATTTT. V usage is TRBV3-1 (or the pseudogene TRBV3-2) and J usage is TRBJ1-3; D not resolved. V was clipped by 5 bases and J by 4 bases, with 9 bases between them. The CDR3 extends over 13 amino acids. Per germline, CDR1 LGHDT and CDR2 YNNKEL (reference sequence).

The genes are TRBV3-1 (or the pseudogene TRBV3-2) and TRBJ2-2; TRBD1 matches at 7 bases. J lost 4 bases, V lost 0 bases, and 5 bases had no gene match. Per the germline V gene, CDR1 is LGHDT and CDR2 is YNNKEL (reference sequence). The CDR3 spans 16 residues. DNA of the CDR3: TGTGCCAGCAGCCAAGAGGCGACAGGGAGCACCGGGGAGCTGTTTTTT. Translated, it gives CASSQEATGSTGELFF.

J is TRBJ1-4 and V is TRBV19; D is ambiguous. In germline, CDR1 is LNHDA, CDR2 SQIVND (reference sequence). The CDR3 loop spans 15 amino acids. V lost 5 bases to trimming and J lost 1 base, with 11 bases between them. The CDR3, as DNA: TGTGCCAGTAGTGGACTCTTGGAAACTAATGAAAAACTGTTTTTT. Amino acids: CASSGLLETNEKLFF.

Only one count was recorded for this clone. This CDR3 is CASSRDRSTDTQYF. CDR3 nucleotide sequence: TGTGCCAGCAGCCGTGACAGAAGCACAGATACGCAGTATTTT. The chain combines TRBV7-3 with TRBJ2-3, with TRBD1 as a possible D gene (5 bases). Trimming shortened V by 5 bases and J by 0 bases, and 9 bases separated the two germline ends. CDR1 and CDR2 (germline): SGHTA, FQGTGA. The CDR3 sequence is 14 residues long.

V usage is TRBV5-6 and J usage is TRBJ1-2; 10 nucleotides align to TRBD1. The CDR3 totals 15 residues. In germline, CDR1 is SGHDT, CDR2 YYEEEE. With 4 bases clipped from V and 4 bases from J, the junction kept 7 bases outside the gene matches. CDR3 region: CASSPGTGDVYGYTF. CDR3 coding DNA: TGTGCCAGCAGCCCCGGGACAGGGGACGTCTATGGCTACACCTTC.

A single count supports this clone. The rearrangement joins TRBV5-1 to TRBJ1-4; D possibly corresponds to TRBD1 (5 bases). The CDR3 contains 14 residues. Trimming took off 0 bases at V and 3 bases at J, with 6 bases between the two ends. Germline assignment: CDR1 SGHRS and CDR2 YFSETQ. The CDR3 sequence is CASSLGQPNEKLFF. In nucleotides, the CDR3 is TGCGCCAGCAGCTTGGGACAGCCTAATGAAAAACTGTTTTTT. Full variable domain (rest looked up from reference TRBV5-1 and TRBJ1-4): KAGVTQTPRYLIKTRGQQVTLSCSPISGHRSVSWYQQTPGQGLQFLFEYFSETQRNKGNFPGRFSGRQFSNSRSEMNVSTLELGDSALYLCASSLGQPNEKLFFGSGTQLSVL.

CDR3 bases: TGCGCCACCGGAAATTCAGGGTCGGGCAATGAGCAGTTCTTC. As protein: CATGNSGSGNEQFF. The V gene is TRBV10-2, the J gene TRBJ2-1; a possible D gene is TRBD1 (5 bases). This CDR3 is 14 amino acids long. Germline-derived CDR1 and CDR2 are WSHSY and SAAADI. Trimming pared 10 bases from V and 6 bases from J, leaving 19 bases between.

This chain connects TRBV28 to TRBJ1-6; 7 nucleotides align to TRBD1. Germline V gene lookup returns CDR1 MDHEN and CDR2 SYDVKM. The ends lost 4 bases at V and 4 bases at J; junction bases unmatched: 7. There are 16 residues in the CDR3. CDR3 sequence reads: CASSYGQAGYNSPLHF. The CDR3 coding sequence is TGTGCCAGCAGTTACGGACAGGCGGGGTATAATTCACCCCTCCACTTT. Full variable domain (missing parts from reference TRBV28 and TRBJ1-6): DVKVTQSSRYLVKRTGEKVFLECVQDMDHENMFWYRQDPGLGLRLIYFSYDVKMKEKGDIPEGYSVSREKKERFSLILESASTNQTSMYLCASSYGQAGYNSPLHFGNGTRLTVT.

The chain employs TRBV27 and TRBJ2-5; possible D gene TRBD2, 5 bases. Trimming removed 5 bases at V and 0 bases at J, with 16 bases between. CDR1 is MNHEY, CDR2 SMNVEV, per germline (reference sequence). The CDR3 extends over 16 amino acids. The CDR3 here is CASSPRSGGNQETQYF. CDR3 DNA: TGTGCCAGCAGTCCAAGAAGCGGCGGCAACCAAGAGACCCAGTACTTC.

V usage is TRBV27 and J usage is TRBJ1-1, with TRBD1 as a possible D gene (6 bases). Germline lookup yields CDR1 MNHEY and CDR2 SMNVEV (reference sequence). The CDR3 spans 15 residues. V was pared by 2 bases and J by 4 bases, with 14 bases between. The CDR3 here is CASSLNVRGGTEAFF. In DNA, the CDR3 is TGTGCCAGCAGTTTAAACGTTCGAGGGGGCACTGAAGCTTTCTTT.

This clone was recorded only once. The chain carries TRBV24-1 and TRBJ2-2; possibly TRBD1 for D (5 bases). CDR1 KGHDR and CDR2 SFDVKD come from the germline V gene. The V end was cut by 5 bases, the J end by 2 bases, with 8 bases between. This CDR3 comprises 14 residues. The CDR3 DNA reads TGTGCCACCAGTGCCAGGGCAAACACCGGGGAGCTGTTTTTT. It codes for CATSARANTGELFF.

This clone was detected once. This chain joins TRBV27 and TRBJ2-5; 11 nucleotides match TRBD1. Germline loops: CDR1 MNHEY, CDR2 SMNVEV (reference sequence). There are 15 residues in the CDR3. J gave up 5 bases and V 1 base, and 3 bases lay outside the gene matches. DNA for the CDR3: TGTGCCAGCAGTTTATGGGGGACAGGGGGGGAGACCCAGTACTTC. It translates to CASSLWGTGGETQYF.

The chain combines TRBV7-9 with TRBJ1-2; D perhaps matches TRBD1 (5 bases). Germline V gives CDR1 SEHNR, CDR2 FQNEAQ (reference sequence). The CDR3 loop spans 14 amino acids. V lost 2 bases, J lost 3 bases, and 10 bases lay in between. This CDR3 reads CASSLYAGYYGYTF. CDR3 nucleotides: TGTGCCAGCAGCTTATATGCAGGGTACTATGGCTACACCTTC.

The chain employs TRBV6-6 and TRBJ2-5, with 7 bases fitting TRBD1. The V and J ends lost 11 bases and 1 base, in that order; junction bases with no gene match: 4. The CDR3 extends over 12 amino acids. Germline CDR1 reads MNHNY; CDR2 reads SVGAGI (reference sequence). Here the CDR3 DNA reads TGTGCCTCTACAGGGGTCCAAGAGACCCAGTACTTC. Translation: CASTGVQETQYF.

The V and J genes are TRBV4-1 and TRBJ2-7; 8 nucleotides match TRBD1. V trimming: 4 bases; J trimming: 5 bases; junction bases outside the gene matches: 7. From germline, CDR1 is MGHRA and CDR2 YSYEKL. CDR3 size: 14 residues. CDR3 residues: CASSRWTGSDEQYF. The CDR3 DNA follows: TGCGCCAGCAGCCGCTGGACAGGGTCGGACGAGCAGTACTTC.

The chain employs TRBV7-9 and TRBJ1-1; D remains ambiguous. The V gene's germline CDR1 is SEHNR and CDR2 FQNEAQ (reference sequence). The length of the CDR3 is 15 residues. The ends were cut back, 5 bases at V and 0 bases at J, with 13 bases in the middle. The CDR3: CASSASARLNTEAFF. The DNA of the CDR3 is TGTGCCAGCAGCGCTAGTGCCAGACTGAACACTGAAGCTTTCTTT.

In this sample, this clone turned up a few times. The chain uses TRBV7-9 and TRBJ2-1, with D possibly matching TRBD2 (6 bases). V was pared by 6 bases and J by 1 base, with 16 bases between. CDR1 and CDR2 (germline): SEHNR, FQNEAQ (reference sequence). The CDR3 covers 16 residues. This CDR3 is CASSPRAGLSYNEQFF. CDR3 DNA sequence: TGTGCCAGCAGTCCGCGTGCGGGACTGTCCTACAATGAGCAGTTCTTC.

The genes are TRBV12-3 or TRBV12-4 and TRBJ2-7; D unclear. V lost 1 base and J 7 bases, leaving 11 bases between the germline ends. The CDR3 consists of 13 residues. DNA for the CDR3: TGTGCCAGCAGTTTAGGGAGTACTCGGGAGCAGTACTTC. Protein product: CASSLGSTREQYF.

V is TRBV2 and J is TRBJ1-2; 7 bases align to TRBD1. The V segment lost 2 bases and the J segment 4 bases; nucleotides outside the gene matches: 7. CDR3 length equals 15 residues. From germline, CDR1 is SNHLY and CDR2 FYNNEI. The CDR3 DNA reads TGTGCCAGCAGTGAATATCGACAGGGTCTCTATGGCTACACCTTC. This sequence encodes CASSEYRQGLYGYTF.